The clone carrying this TCR beta chain showed up just a few times. Its specificity is unknown. CDR3 length: 14 residues. After removal of 6 bases from V and 2 bases from J, the junction contained 5 bases not matched to a gene. Germline assignment: CDR1 MNHNS and CDR2 SASEGT. The sample originates from a study of T cells after yellow fever vaccination. TCRdb reprocessed the 5' RACE reads via MiXCR and lists one record per CDR3 protein. The table includes 500,000 to 650,000 distinct CDR3 sequences, less than 15% detected once. General study findings and limits: Post-booster reappearance was seen for most primary-vaccination clones (96% CD4, 75% to 90% CD8). Contaminants from the bulk population, in the form of abundant clonotypes, could be found in FACS-sorted repertoires.

V is TRBV6-1 and J is TRBJ2-5; 8 bases fit TRBD1. Sequenced here: PBMCs, sampled on the day of the yellow fever booster vaccination. The sequence came from a man aged 25-40 years who received the YFV17D yellow fever vaccine. This CDR3 is CASRDRDWQETQYF. The CDR3 DNA sequence: TGTGCCAGCAGGGACAGGGATTGGCAAGAGACCCAGTACTTC.